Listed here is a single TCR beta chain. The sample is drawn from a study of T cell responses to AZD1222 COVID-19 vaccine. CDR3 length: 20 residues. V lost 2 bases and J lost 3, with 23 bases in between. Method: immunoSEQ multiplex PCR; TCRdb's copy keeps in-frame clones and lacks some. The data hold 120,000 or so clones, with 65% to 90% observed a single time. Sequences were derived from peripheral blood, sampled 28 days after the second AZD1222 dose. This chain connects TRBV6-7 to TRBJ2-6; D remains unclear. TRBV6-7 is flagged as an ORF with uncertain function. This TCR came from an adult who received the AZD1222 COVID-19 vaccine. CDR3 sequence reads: CASSYKAVKRGNRGANVLTF. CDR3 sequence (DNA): TGTGCCAGCAGTTACAAGGCCGTCAAAAGAGGCAACCGTGGGGCCAACGTCCTGACTTTC.